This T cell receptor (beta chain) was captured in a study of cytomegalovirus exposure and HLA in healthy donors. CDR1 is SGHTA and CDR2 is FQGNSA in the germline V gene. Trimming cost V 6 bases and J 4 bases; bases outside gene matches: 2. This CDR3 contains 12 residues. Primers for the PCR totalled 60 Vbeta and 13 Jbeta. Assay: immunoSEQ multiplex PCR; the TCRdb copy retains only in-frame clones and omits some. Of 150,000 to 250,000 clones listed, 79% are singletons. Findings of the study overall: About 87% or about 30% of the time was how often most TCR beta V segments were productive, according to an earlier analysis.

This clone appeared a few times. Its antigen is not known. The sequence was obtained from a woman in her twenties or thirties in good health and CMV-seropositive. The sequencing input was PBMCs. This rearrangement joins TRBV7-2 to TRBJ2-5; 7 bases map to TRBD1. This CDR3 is CASSTGAETQYF. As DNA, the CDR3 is TGTGCCAGCAGTACAGGGGCAGAGACCCAGTACTTC. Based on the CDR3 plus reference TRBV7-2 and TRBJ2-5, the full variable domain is GAGVSQSPSNKVTEKGKDVELRCDPISGHTALYWYRQSLGQGLEFLIYFQGNSAPDKSGLPSDRFSAERTGGSVSTLTIQRTQQEDSAVYLCASSTGAETQYFGPGTRLLVL.